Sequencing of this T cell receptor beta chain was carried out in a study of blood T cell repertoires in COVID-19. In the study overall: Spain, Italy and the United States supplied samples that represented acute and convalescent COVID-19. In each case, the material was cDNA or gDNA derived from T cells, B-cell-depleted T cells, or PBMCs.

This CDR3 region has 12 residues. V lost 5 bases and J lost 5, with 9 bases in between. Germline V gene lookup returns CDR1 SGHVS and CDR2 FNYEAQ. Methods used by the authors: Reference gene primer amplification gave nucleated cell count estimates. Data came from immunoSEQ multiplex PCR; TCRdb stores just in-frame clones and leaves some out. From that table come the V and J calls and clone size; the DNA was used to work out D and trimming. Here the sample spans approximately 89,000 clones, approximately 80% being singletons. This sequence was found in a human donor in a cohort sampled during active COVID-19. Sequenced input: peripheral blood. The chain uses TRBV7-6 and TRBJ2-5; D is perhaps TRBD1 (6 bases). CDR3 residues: CASSHQGETQYF. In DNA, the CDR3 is TGTGCCAGCAGCCATCAGGGGGAGACCCAGTACTTC.